These T cell receptor beta chains were read from a single sample in a study of blood T cell repertoires in COVID-19. Profiling relied on immunoSEQ multiplex PCR, and the TCRdb table lists in-frame clones only, not all of them. The repertoire has under 200,000 clones, around 74% of them found once; the top ten carry around 8.1%. Sequencing was carried out using peripheral blood. These receptor sequences come from an older woman with COVID-19, enrolled during active disease. CDR3s include the opening cysteine and the closing phenylalanine or tryptophan. The order of the fields is V gene, J gene, D gene, clone size, CDR3 DNA, CDR3 protein. The D gene is left open where the match is weak. Part of the rows lack a size; the others show once, few, many or a class for expanded clones.

v_call: TRBV2
j_call: TRBJ1-5
d_call: NA
clone_size: NA
cdr3_nt: TGTGCCAGCAGTGAAAGGGTACAGGGAACCAAGGCCCAGCATTTT
cdr3_aa: CASSERVQGTKAQHF

v_call: TRBV12-3/TRBV12-4
j_call: TRBJ2-7
d_call: TRBD1
clone_size: NA
cdr3_nt: TGTGCCAGCAGTCGACAGGGATGGGAGCAGTACTTC
cdr3_aa: CASSRQGWEQYF

v_call: TRBV19
j_call: TRBJ2-2
d_call: NA
clone_size: few
cdr3_nt: TGTGCCAGTAAGGAGACCTCGAACACCGGGGAGCTGTTTTTT
cdr3_aa: CASKETSNTGELFF

v_call: TRBV5-5
j_call: TRBJ1-1
d_call: NA
clone_size: NA
cdr3_nt: TGTGCCAGCAGCTCCCCGGGGAGGGGTAGCACTGAAGCTTTCTTT
cdr3_aa: CASSSPGRGSTEAFF

v_call: TRBV29-1
j_call: TRBJ1-2
d_call: TRBD1
clone_size: NA
cdr3_nt: TGCAGCGTTCCACGTTTGGACAGGGGAGGTTCCGATGGCTACACCTTC
cdr3_aa: CSVPRLDRGGSDGYTF

v_call: TRBV6-6
j_call: TRBJ2-3
d_call: TRBD2
clone_size: NA
cdr3_nt: TGTGCCAGCCTCCCCCGGGCCCTAGCGGGGCTAGATACGCAGTATTTT
cdr3_aa: CASLPRALAGLDTQYF

v_call: TRBV5-1
j_call: TRBJ1-5
d_call: TRBD1
clone_size: NA
cdr3_nt: TGCGCCAGCAGCTTGGGGGACAGGGAGGACAATCAGCCCCAGCATTTT
cdr3_aa: CASSLGDREDNQPQHF

v_call: TRBV6-6
j_call: TRBJ1-1
d_call: NA
clone_size: NA
cdr3_nt: TGTGCCAGCAGGCCAATCGGGGTTACTGAAGCTTTCTTT
cdr3_aa: CASRPIGVTEAFF

v_call: TRBV11-2
j_call: TRBJ2-5
d_call: TRBD1
clone_size: NA
cdr3_nt: TGTGCCAGCAGCTTTTCAGGGGGCGCTTGGGATACCCAGTACTTC
cdr3_aa: CASSFSGGAWDTQYF

v_call: TRBV29-1
j_call: TRBJ2-1
d_call: NA
clone_size: NA
cdr3_nt: TGCAGCGTTGAGGGGCATGTTAGGGCCCCCAATGAGCAGTTCTTC
cdr3_aa: CSVEGHVRAPNEQFF

v_call: TRBV27
j_call: TRBJ2-5
d_call: TRBD1
clone_size: NA
cdr3_nt: TGTGCCAGCAGTTTCTTGGACAGGCAAGAGACCCAGTACTTC
cdr3_aa: CASSFLDRQETQYF

v_call: TRBV2
j_call: TRBJ2-1
d_call: NA
clone_size: NA
cdr3_nt: TGTGCCAGCAGTGAACCCCCTTTTGATGAGCAGTTCTTC
cdr3_aa: CASSEPPFDEQFF

v_call: TRBV29-1
j_call: TRBJ1-2
d_call: TRBD1
clone_size: few
cdr3_nt: TGCAGCGTTGAAGATGGGAGGAAGGGGGCAAACTATGGCTACACCTTC
cdr3_aa: CSVEDGRKGANYGYTF

v_call: TRBV5-4
j_call: TRBJ2-7
d_call: TRBD1
clone_size: NA
cdr3_nt: TGTGCCAGCAGCTTGGCCGACAGGGTAACCTACGAGCAGTACTTC
cdr3_aa: CASSLADRVTYEQYF

v_call: TRBV2
j_call: TRBJ2-1
d_call: TRBD2
clone_size: NA
cdr3_nt: TGTGCCAGCAGTGAGCTAGCGGGTGCCTACAATGAGCAGTTCTTC
cdr3_aa: CASSELAGAYNEQFF

v_call: TRBV7-2
j_call: TRBJ2-3
d_call: TRBD2
clone_size: NA
cdr3_nt: TGTGCCAGCAGCCCTGGGACTAGGATCACAGATACGCAGTATTTT
cdr3_aa: CASSPGTRITDTQYF

v_call: TRBV11-2
j_call: TRBJ2-1
d_call: TRBD2
clone_size: few
cdr3_nt: TGTGCCAGCAACTTGGGGACTAGCGGCCCGTTCACCTACAATGAGCAGTTCTTC
cdr3_aa: CASNLGTSGPFTYNEQFF

v_call: TRBV3-1/TRBV3-2
j_call: TRBJ2-2
d_call: TRBD2
clone_size: NA
cdr3_nt: TGTGCCAGCAGCCCGGGACTATACACCGGGGAGCTGTTTTTT
cdr3_aa: CASSPGLYTGELFF